This TCR beta chain was identified during a study of graft-versus-host responses after intestinal transplantation. Generated by immunoSEQ multiplex PCR, the TCRdb table keeps only in-frame clones and is missing some. The repertoire consists of roughly 70,000 clones, with 84% occurring once and the leading ten covering roughly 0.4%. Germline CDR1 reads SGHNT; CDR2 reads YENEEA. The CDR3 is made up of 13 amino acids. Deletions cut 1 base from V and 3 bases from J, with 5 bases between. Regarding this clone: Its specificity is not known.

Sequencing was performed on unstimulated CD4+ T cells sorted from spleen or lymph node cells, taken before transplant. This clonotype was sampled from a human donor who was the organ donor for an intestinal transplant. The rearrangement uses TRBV11-3 and TRBJ2-3; no definite D call. In nucleotides, the CDR3 is TGTGCCAGCAGCTTAGCACAGACAGATACGCAGTATTTT. The encoded protein is CASSLAQTDTQYF.